The entry below gives a single TCR beta chain sequence along with its context. CDR1 and CDR2 from the germline V gene are LGHNA and YNFKEQ. Trimming removed 3 bases from V and 6 bases from J, with 20 bases in between. The CDR3 is made up of 16 amino acids. The data were obtained in a study of cytomegalovirus exposure and HLA in healthy donors. PCR amplification relied on 60 Vbeta primers (plus 13 Jbeta primers). Measured with immunoSEQ multiplex PCR; TCRdb has only the in-frame clones, and not every one. The sample records about 77,000 clones, less than 80% being singletons. Sequenced sample: PBMCs. The chain links TRBV4-2 to TRBJ1-2; D is uncertain. This clonotype originated in a woman in her thirties or forties in good health and CMV-seronegative. For the CDR3, the DNA is TGTGCCAGCAGCCACGTTTTTGAGGGAGTTGGCAATGGCTACACCTTC. Protein: CASSHVFEGVGNGYTF.